What follows is one TCR beta chain and its context. These data belong to a study of beta chain features in type 1 diabetes. Every bit of the isolated RNA underwent reverse transcription, so sequencing read expressed TCRB transcripts. Assay used: immunoSEQ multiplex PCR; TCRdb lists only in-frame clones, some missing. The sample lists around 300,000 clones; approximately 10% were seen once. The TCR was taken from a woman aged 25-40 years in good health. The sample consisted of naive CD4+ T cells from blood.

CDR3 DNA sequence: TGTGCCACGCTAGCGGGAGACGACGAGCAGTACTTC. Its protein product is CATLAGDDEQYF. This chain links TRBV28 with TRBJ2-7, with TRBD2 matching 10 bases. The germline CDR1 and CDR2 sequences are MDHEN and SYDVKM. The length of the CDR3 is 12 residues. The ends lost 10 bases at V and 5 bases at J; junction bases unmatched: 5.